This T cell receptor beta chain was recovered during a study of blood T cell repertoires in COVID-19. The wider study: Specimens from acute and convalescent COVID-19 originated in the United States, Italy and Spain. PBMCs, B-cell-depleted T cells, or T cells were the source of the cDNA or gDNA that made up the material.

The V and J ends lost 4 bases and 0 bases, in that order; junction bases with no gene match: 2. The CDR3 spans 14 residues. CDR1 and CDR2 from the germline V gene are ENHRY and SYGVKD. How the authors handled the data: Estimates of nucleated cell counts were drawn from the amplification of reference gene primers. TCRdb's copy holds only in-frame clones and misses some; the assay was immunoSEQ multiplex PCR. V, J and clone size are those of that table, while D and trimming were read from the DNA. The repertoire has approximately 170,000 clones, about 88% of them found once; the top ten carry about 26%.

The chain joins TRBV10-3 to TRBJ1-2; 7 nucleotides line up with TRBD1. Source material: peripheral blood. The receptor was isolated from a man aged 55 to 69 with acute or convalescent COVID-19. The CDR3: CAISVGQTNYGYTF. DNA of the CDR3: TGTGCCATCAGTGTGGGACAGACTAACTATGGCTACACCTTC.